This T cell receptor beta chain was documented in a study of blood T cell repertoires in COVID-19. Turning to the study itself: The origin of the acute and convalescent COVID-19 samples was the United States, Italy and Spain.

Original analysis: By means of reference gene primer amplification, nucleated cell counts were estimated. Method: immunoSEQ multiplex PCR; TCRdb's copy keeps in-frame clones and lacks some. V and J calls and clone size follow that table, whereas D and trimming were derived from the DNA. The sample holds about 210,000 clones, just over 90% seen once. For this clone: Other DNA variants within this sample encode the same CDR3.

The sequencing input was peripheral blood. The sequence came from a man aged 30-40 years with acute or convalescent COVID-19.

The CDR3 DNA follows: TGTGCCAGCAGTACAGGGGATAGCTATAATTCACCCCTCCACTTT. Translating gives CASSTGDSYNSPLHF. This sequence joins TRBV9 and TRBJ1-6; 7 bases map to TRBD1. The trim removed 5 bases at V and 3 bases at J, leaving 5 bases unmatched. The CDR3 length is 15 residues. Germline V CDR1 and CDR2: SGDLS, YYNGEE.